These 10 T cell receptor beta chains were sequenced from one sample in a study of shared clonotypes between healthy human individuals. CD45RO-negative CD8 cells positively selected for CCR7 made up the naive population, which excluded terminally differentiated effector memory CD45RA+ cells. Clones were sequenced by immunoSEQ multiplex PCR, and TCRdb holds only the in-frame ones, with some missing. The profile shows about 600,000 clones, roughly 98% of them singletons. The sequenced sample consisted of naive CD8+ T cells sorted from blood. The receptors stem from a man aged 30 to 39 in good health.

The V call is TRBV29-1, the J call TRBJ2-1, with unresolved D. Germline values: CDR1 SQVTM, CDR2 ANQGSEA. V dropped 4 bases and J dropped 2 bases, with 9 bases sitting between them. The CDR3 has 13 amino acids. Written as DNA, the CDR3 is TGCAGCGTTGGTGTCCCAACCTACAATGAGCAGTTCTTC. It specifies CSVGVPTYNEQFF.

Of note for this clone: Other DNA sequences in the sample encode the same CDR3. This chain uses TRBV9 with TRBJ1-4; 7 bases are shared with TRBD1. Germline lookup yields CDR1 SGDLS and CDR2 YYNGEE. This CDR3 spans 15 amino acids. With V trimmed by 3 bases and J by 3 bases, 5 bases remained unmatched. CDR3 residues: CASSESGTANEKLFF. Here the CDR3 DNA reads TGTGCCAGCAGCGAGTCCGGGACAGCTAATGAAAAACTGTTTTTT.

As to this clone: The sample contains more than one DNA sequence encoding this CDR3. Written as DNA, the CDR3 is TGTGCCAGTAGGGGCGGCTACGAGCAGTACTTC. Translating it yields CASRGGYEQYF. The rearrangement links TRBV19 to TRBJ2-7; D call uncertain. The V end was cut by 6 bases, the J end by 3 bases, with 6 bases between. Germline V gene lookup returns CDR1 LNHDA and CDR2 SQIVND (reference sequence). CDR3 length equals 11 residues.

This chain joins TRBV6-6 and TRBJ2-7; no definite D call. The germline V gene encodes CDR1 MNHNY and CDR2 SVGAGI (reference sequence). V was pared by 5 bases and J by 3 bases, with 5 bases between. This CDR3 has 11 amino acids. The CDR3 loop is CASSGYYEQYF. DNA of the CDR3: TGTGCCAGCAGTGGGTACTACGAGCAGTACTTC.

The rearrangement joins TRBV12-2 to TRBJ1-1. TRBV12-2 is assigned pseudogene status. The CDR3 has 12 residues. CDR3 sequence: CASRLGVTEAFF. CDR3 sequence (DNA): TGTGCAAGTCGCTTAGGGGTGACTGAAGCTTTCTTT.

The J gene is TRBJ1-5, the V gene TRBV6-6; D uncertain. Trimming left V 5 bases short and J 7 bases short, with 9 bases between. The CDR3 has 12 amino acids. Germline V lookup: CDR1 MNHNY, CDR2 SVGAGI (reference sequence). The CDR3 here is CASSEDRQPQHF. DNA of the CDR3: TGTGCCAGCAGTGAGGACCGCCAGCCCCAGCATTTT.

The chain links TRBV11-2 to TRBJ2-7; TRBD2 agrees at 7 bases. V trimming: 1 base; J trimming: 2 bases; junction bases outside the gene matches: 5. CDR3 length equals 15 residues. CDR1 is SGHAT and CDR2 is FQNNGV in the germline V gene. CDR3 nucleotide sequence: TGTGCCAGCAGCTTAGCCGCGGGAGTCACCTACGAGCAGTACTTC. Translated: CASSLAAGVTYEQYF.

The chain recombines TRBV28 with TRBJ2-3; TRBD2 might be the D (5 bases). V dropped 1 base and J dropped 3 bases, with 8 bases sitting between them. CDR1 and CDR2 from the germline V gene are MDHEN and SYDVKM. The CDR3 has 14 residues. Here the CDR3 DNA reads TGTGCCAGCAGTTTATTGGTAGCGACAGATACGCAGTATTTT. Its translation is CASSLLVATDTQYF.

This rearrangement joins TRBV19 to TRBJ1-4; 8 nucleotides match TRBD1. CDR1 and CDR2 from the germline V gene are LNHDA and SQIVND (reference sequence). The trim removed 3 bases at V and 6 bases at J, leaving 18 bases unmatched. The CDR3 loop spans 19 amino acids. In nucleotides, the CDR3 is TGTGCCAGTAGTATCCCAACCGGGACAGGTTCATCATCCGATGAAAAACTGTTTTTT. This encodes CASSIPTGTGSSSDEKLFF.

The chain carries TRBV29-1 and TRBJ1-2; 7 nucleotides line up with TRBD1. V was clipped by 6 bases and J by 1 base; unmatched bases: 11. Per germline, CDR1 SQVTM and CDR2 ANQGSEA. There are 15 residues in the CDR3. CDR3 amino acids: CSVNWDSLNNYGYTF. The DNA for the CDR3 is TGCAGCGTAAACTGGGACAGCCTAAATAACTATGGCTACACCTTC.